This TCR beta chain comes out of a study of blood T cells in healthy people across ages. Study observations and caveats: TCR beta diversity per million T cells fell roughly linearly with age.

V was trimmed by 4 bases and J by 6 bases, leaving 25 bases between them. Germline V gene data show CDR1 as SGDLS and CDR2 as YYNGEE. The CDR3 has 17 residues. On this clonotype: The antigen is not known.

A J-beta primer mix and a sample-barcoded 5' primer were used in a second PCR of roughly 6 to 12 cycles. MiXCR, run by TCRdb on the 5' RACE reads, gives a single entry per CDR3 protein. The sample includes around 1,500,000 distinct CDR3 sequences, roughly 27% of them seen just once. The TCR comes from a woman in her twenties or thirties in good health. Sequenced: blood. The chain is built from TRBV9 and TRBJ1-2; no reliable D call. The CDR3 here is CASSYELTPSYPDGYTF. Here the CDR3 DNA reads TGTGCCAGCAGCTATGAACTGACTCCCTCCTATCCTGATGGCTACACCTTC.